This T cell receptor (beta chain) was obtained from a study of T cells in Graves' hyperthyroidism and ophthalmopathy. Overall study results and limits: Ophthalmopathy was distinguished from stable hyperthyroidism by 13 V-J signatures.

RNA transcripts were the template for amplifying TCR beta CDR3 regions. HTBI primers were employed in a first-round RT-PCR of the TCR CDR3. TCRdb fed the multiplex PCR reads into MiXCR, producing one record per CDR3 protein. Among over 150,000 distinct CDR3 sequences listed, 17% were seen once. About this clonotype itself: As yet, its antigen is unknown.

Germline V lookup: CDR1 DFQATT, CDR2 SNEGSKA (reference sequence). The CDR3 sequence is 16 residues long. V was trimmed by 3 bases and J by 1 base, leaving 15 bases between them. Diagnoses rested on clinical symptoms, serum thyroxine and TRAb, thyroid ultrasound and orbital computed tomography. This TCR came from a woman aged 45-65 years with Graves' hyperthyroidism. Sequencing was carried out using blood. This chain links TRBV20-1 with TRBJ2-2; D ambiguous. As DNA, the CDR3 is TGCAGTGCTAGTCATGGGCCACCCGTGAACACCGGGGAGCTGTTTTTT. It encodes CSASHGPPVNTGELFF.